The T cell receptor beta chain under discussion was sequenced for a study of a mutant IDH1 vaccine in newly diagnosed glioma. On the study more broadly: Patients were given eight vaccinations, scheduled in weeks 1, 3, 5, 7, 11, 15, 19 and 23. Patients were started on vaccination 4-6 weeks after radiotherapy alone, or with temozolomide cycles. The therapy given earlier, which was standard therapy, consisted of radiotherapy, temozolomide, or both, and most of the patients received both.

A remark on this clone: Its antigen is unidentified.

Profiling relied on immunoSEQ multiplex PCR, and the TCRdb table lists in-frame clones only, not all of them. The sample carries around 50,000 clones, about 87% recorded once. This sample's time point: week 5, during vaccination. A single vaccine dose contained 300 ug of mutant IDH1 20-mer peptide, and topical imiquimod was used with it. New WHO grade 3 or 4 astrocytomas that were IDH1-mutant and ATRX-lost had been found in donors. Germline CDR1 is LGHNA and CDR2 is YNFKEQ. V lost 0 bases and J 5 bases, leaving 5 bases between the germline ends. The CDR3 has 13 residues. The origin of this receptor is a woman aged 40 to 50 with glioma. The chain carries TRBV4-2 and TRBJ1-5; D call uncertain. The material was PBMCs, obtained from a glioma patient whose treatment included an IDH1 peptide vaccine. The CDR3 region is CASSQDRDQPQHF. The DNA of the CDR3 is TGTGCCAGCAGCCAAGATCGTGATCAGCCCCAGCATTTT.